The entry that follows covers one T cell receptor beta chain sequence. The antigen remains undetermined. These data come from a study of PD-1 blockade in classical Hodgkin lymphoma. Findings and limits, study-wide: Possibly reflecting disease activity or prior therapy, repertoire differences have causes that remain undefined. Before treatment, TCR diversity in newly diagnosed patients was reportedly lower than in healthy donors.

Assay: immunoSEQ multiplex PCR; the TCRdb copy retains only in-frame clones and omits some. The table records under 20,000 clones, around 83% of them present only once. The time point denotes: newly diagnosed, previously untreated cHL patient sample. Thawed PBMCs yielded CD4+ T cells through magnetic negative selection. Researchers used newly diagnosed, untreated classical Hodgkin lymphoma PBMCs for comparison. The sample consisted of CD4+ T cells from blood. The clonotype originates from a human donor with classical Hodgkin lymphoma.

CDR3 region: CASSSYPRETQYF. CDR3 nucleotide sequence: TGTGCCAGCAGCTCCTACCCGAGGGAGACCCAGTACTTC. The chain joins TRBV7-2 to TRBJ2-5; D gene unclear. Germline CDR1 is SGHTA and CDR2 is FQGNSA. This CDR3 comprises 13 residues. V was shortened by 4 bases and J by 5 bases, with 11 bases between the two germline ends. Using reference TRBV7-2 and TRBJ2-5 for the parts outside the CDR3, the full variable domain is GAGVSQSPSNKVTEKGKDVELRCDPISGHTALYWYRQSLGQGLEFLIYFQGNSAPDKSGLPSDRFSAERTGGSVSTLTIQRTQQEDSAVYLCASSSYPRETQYFGPGTRLLVL.